These 10 T cell receptor beta chains came from one sample sequenced in a study of T cell repertoires in cytomegalovirus infection. TCRdb itself ran the reads through MiXCR, one entry per CDR3 protein. The sample has some 680,000 distinct CDR3 sequences, 35% seen once. The sequencing sample was made of PBMCs. These receptor sequences come from a human donor in good health (CMV status not recorded). Some clones in this sample may be carry-over from other donors' samples.

This clonotype was recorded a few times. The rearrangement links TRBV10-3 to TRBJ2-1; TRBD2 agrees at 11 bases. CDR1 and CDR2 from the germline V gene are ENHRY and SYGVKD. J was trimmed by 12 bases and V by 1 base; bases with no gene match: 26. This CDR3 has 21 amino acids. This CDR3 is CAISELRPGTSGGIRAGGQFF. As DNA, the CDR3 is TGTGCCATCAGTGAGTTAAGACCCGGGACTAGCGGAGGCATTAGAGCTGGTGGGCAGTTCTTC.

The chain has TRBV6-5 and TRBJ2-1, with D possibly TRBD1 on 5 matching bases. This CDR3 has 14 amino acids. V was clipped by 6 bases and J by 7 bases, with 16 bases between them. CDR1 is MNHEY and CDR2 is SVGAGI in the germline V gene. DNA of the CDR3: TGTGCCAGCAGAAGACAGCGTATGGGGAATGAGCAGTTCTTC. It yields the protein CASRRQRMGNEQFF.

There are a few counts of this clonotype. The V gene is TRBV28, the J gene TRBJ2-1; 10 bases agree with TRBD2. The germline CDR1 and CDR2 sequences are MDHEN and SYDVKM. J gave up 5 bases and V 2 bases, and 6 bases lay outside the gene matches. This CDR3 is built from 16 residues. For the CDR3, the DNA is TGTGCCAGCAGTTTAGGGCGTCTAGCGGGGGACAATGAGCAGTTCTTC. This gives the protein CASSLGRLAGDNEQFF.

There are a few counts of this clonotype. The J gene is TRBJ1-6, the V gene TRBV20-1; tentatively, D is TRBD1 (6 bases). This CDR3 region has 15 residues. In germline, CDR1 is DFQATT, CDR2 SNEGSKA (reference sequence). Trimming cost V 6 bases and J 9 bases, with 21 bases left between them. The CDR3 DNA follows: TGCAGTGCCCCGACAGGAGGACAGCGGAGTTCACCCCTCCACTTT. It codes for CSAPTGGQRSSPLHF.

This clonotype was observed a few times. The chain joins TRBV5-8 to TRBJ2-1; 8 bases map to TRBD2. V lost 3 bases, J lost 2 bases, and 7 bases stayed unmatched. From germline, CDR1 is SGHTS and CDR2 YDEGEE. The CDR3 has 16 amino acids. Here the CDR3 reads CASSSAPGLAYNEQFF. The CDR3 DNA is TGTGCCAGCAGCTCAGCCCCGGGACTAGCCTACAATGAGCAGTTCTTC.

This clonotype has only a few counts. CDR3 coding DNA: TGTGCCAGCAGCTTATCCCCCGCTATACTCACAGATACGCAGTATTTT. This encodes CASSLSPAILTDTQYF. This chain joins TRBV7-3 and TRBJ2-3; D call uncertain. Per germline, CDR1 SGHTA and CDR2 FQGTGA. CDR3 length equals 16 residues. V was pared by 2 bases and J by 2 bases, with 14 bases between.

The CDR3 coding sequence is TGTGCCATCAGTTCTAGCGGGAGTACAGATACGCAGTATTTT. Protein sequence: CAISSSGSTDTQYF. The chain has TRBV10-3 and TRBJ2-3; 10 bases fit TRBD2. V shed 5 bases and J 3 bases; nucleotides not matched to a gene: 2. This CDR3 is 14 amino acids long. Germline V CDR1 and CDR2: ENHRY, SYGVKD.

About this clonotype: Germline is not matched at one junction end, which may reflect a read error. The genes are TRBV3-1 and TRBJ1-1; D uncertain. The CDR3 runs to 11 residues. CDR1 is LGHDT, CDR2 YNNKEL, per germline (reference sequence). The CDR3 region is CASSHTTEDFF. Written as DNA, the CDR3 is TGTGCAAGCAGCCACACAACTGAAGATTTCTTT.

This clonotype was seen only a few times. Sequence at one end of the junction differs from germline and may be a read error. V gene TRBV7-7 combines with J gene TRBJ1-1; TRBD1 agrees at 9 bases. Germline assignment: CDR1 SSHAT and CDR2 FNYEAQ (reference sequence). CDR3 length equals 17 residues. The CDR3 nucleotides read TGTGCTAGCAGCACCGGGACAGGGTATTTCCCCGACACTGAAGCTTTCTTT. Translated, it gives CASSTGTGYFPDTEAFF. Using reference TRBV7-7 and TRBJ1-1 for the parts outside the CDR3, the full variable domain is GAGVSQSPRYKVTKRGQDVTLRCDPISSHATLYWYQQALGQGPEFLTYFNYEAQPDKSGLPSDRFSAERPEGSISTLTIQRTEQRDSAMYRCASSTGTGYFPDTEAFFGQGTRLTVV.

V is TRBV5-1 and J is TRBJ2-7, with 9 nucleotides matching TRBD1. Per germline, CDR1 SGHRS and CDR2 YFSETQ. The junction had 10 bases not matched to a gene; V was cut back by 3 bases and J by 6 bases. This CDR3 has 15 residues. In DNA form, the CDR3 reads TGCGCCAGCAGCTCCACCGGGACAGGGACCGGCGAGCAGTACTTC. Translating it yields CASSSTGTGTGEQYF. The full variable domain, with the rest looked up from reference TRBV5-1 and TRBJ2-7, is KAGVTQTPRYLIKTRGQQVTLSCSPISGHRSVSWYQQTPGQGLQFLFEYFSETQRNKGNFPGRFSGRQFSNSRSEMNVSTLELGDSALYLCASSSTGTGTGEQYFGPGTRLTVT.